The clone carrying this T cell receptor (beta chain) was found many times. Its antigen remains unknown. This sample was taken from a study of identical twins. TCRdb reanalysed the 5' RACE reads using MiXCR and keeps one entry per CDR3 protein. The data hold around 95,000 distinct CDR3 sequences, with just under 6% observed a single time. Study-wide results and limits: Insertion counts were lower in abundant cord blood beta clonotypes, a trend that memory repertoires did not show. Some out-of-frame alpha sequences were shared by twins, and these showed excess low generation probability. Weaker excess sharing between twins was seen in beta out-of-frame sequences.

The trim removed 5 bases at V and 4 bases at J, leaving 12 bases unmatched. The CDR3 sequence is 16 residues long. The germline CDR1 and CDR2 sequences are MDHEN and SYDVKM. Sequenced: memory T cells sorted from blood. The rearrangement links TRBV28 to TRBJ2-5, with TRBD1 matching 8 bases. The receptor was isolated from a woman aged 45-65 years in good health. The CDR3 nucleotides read TGTGCCAGCAGTGAAGTGCTGGGCAGGGGGCGAGAGACCCAGTACTTC. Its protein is CASSEVLGRGRETQYF.